The subject of this entry is one T cell receptor beta chain. TCRdb's table, derived via immunoSEQ multiplex PCR, lists solely in-frame clones and lacks some. In the table there are roughly 80,000 clones, roughly 90% of which are singletons. CDR1 is SEHNR and CDR2 is FQNEAQ in the germline V gene (reference sequence). The ends were cut back, 0 bases at V and 4 bases at J, with 12 bases in the middle. The CDR3 contains 15 residues. This specimen belongs to a study of siplizumab effects on memory and regulatory T cells. The origin of this receptor is a human donor in good health. Source material: Tregs sorted from blood. The chain links TRBV7-9 to TRBJ1-1, with a weak D call TRBD1 (5 bases). The CDR3 sequence: CASSLAKGESTEAFF. In DNA form, the CDR3 reads TGTGCCAGCAGCTTAGCGAAAGGGGAGAGCACTGAAGCTTTCTTT.